The rows below give T cell receptor beta chains drawn from one sample of a study of T cell changes during pregnancy in multiple sclerosis. Clones were read by immunoSEQ multiplex PCR, and TCRdb kept only the in-frame ones, dropping some. The data hold approximately 44,000 clones, with roughly nine tenths observed a single time. Here the sequenced sample was CD4+ T cells from peripheral blood mononuclear cells, taken in the first trimester of pregnancy. Receptors originate from a female donor with multiple sclerosis, enrolled in a pregnancy study. CDR3s include the opening cysteine and the closing phenylalanine or tryptophan. Fields, in order: J gene, D gene, V gene, clone size, CDR3 protein, CDR3 DNA. A D gene is named only where the DNA matches it firmly. Clone size, where shown, is once, few, many, or a class for clones that have expanded.

>TRBJ2-1|TRBD1|TRBV10-3|NA
CAISEGQGKNEQFF
TGTGCCATCAGTGAGGGACAGGGGAAGAATGAGCAGTTCTTC
>TRBJ2-1|TRBD2|TRBV4-2|NA
CASRGGDPPYNEQFF
TGTGCCAGCAGGGGGGGGGACCCCCCCTACAATGAGCAGTTCTTC
>TRBJ1-1|NA|TRBV7-9|NA
CALHLKSGGTEAFF
TGTGCCTTACATCTCAAGAGCGGGGGCACTGAAGCTTTCTTT
>TRBJ1-4|NA|TRBV7-8|NA
CASSSKGGLNEKLFF
TGTGCCAGCAGCTCGAAGGGAGGTCTTAATGAAAAACTGTTTTTT
>TRBJ1-5|TRBD1|TRBV7-9|NA
CASSFDRDNQPQHF
TGTGCCAGCAGCTTCGACAGGGACAATCAGCCCCAGCATTTT
>TRBJ1-2|NA|TRBV27|NA
CASSRSIGRGSYGYTF
TGTGCCAGCAGTAGATCCATCGGGCGTGGGAGCTATGGCTACACCTTC
>TRBJ2-3|TRBD2|TRBV19|NA
CASSGEREEGTDTQYF
TGTGCCAGTAGTGGGGAGCGGGAGGAGGGCACAGATACGCAGTATTTT
>TRBJ1-2|NA|TRBV11-2|NA
CASSLIGNYGYTF
TGTGCCAGCAGCTTGATCGGGAACTATGGCTACACCTTC
>TRBJ1-3|NA|TRBV25-1|NA
CASSGGAGNTIYF
TGTGCCAGCAGTGGGGGGGCTGGAAACACCATATATTTT
>TRBJ2-2|TRBD2|TRBV6-6|NA
CASSYAGGRTGELFF
TGTGCCAGCAGTTACGCGGGAGGGCGAACCGGGGAGCTGTTTTTT
>TRBJ2-2|TRBD2|TRBV15|once
CATSDRRETNTGELFF
TGTGCCACCAGCGACCGGCGGGAGACCAACACCGGGGAGCTGTTTTTT
>TRBJ1-2|NA|TRBV19|NA
CASSTPGTTYGYTF
TGTGCCAGTAGCACCCCCGGGACAACCTATGGCTACACCTTC
>TRBJ2-4|NA|TRBV4-1|NA
CASSQGAVPGRLAKNIQYF
TGCGCCAGCAGCCAAGGGGCAGTCCCCGGTAGATTAGCCAAAAACATTCAGTACTTC
>TRBJ1-5|NA|TRBV28|NA
CASRMSQDPQPQHF
TGTGCCAGCAGGATGTCACAGGACCCCCAGCCCCAGCATTTT
>TRBJ1-2|NA|TRBV9|NA
CASSPGDGDYGYTF
TGTGCCAGCAGCCCGGGGGATGGGGACTATGGCTACACCTTC
>TRBJ1-5|NA|TRBV6-1|NA
CASSLSWANQPQHF
TGTGCCAGCAGTCTCTCCTGGGCAAATCAGCCCCAGCATTTT
>TRBJ2-5|NA|TRBV9|NA
CASSPLGETQYF
TGTGCCAGCAGCCCACTCGGGGAGACCCAGTACTTC
>TRBJ1-2|NA|TRBV6-1|few
CASSEEGPRYGYTF
TGTGCCAGCAGTGAAGAGGGGCCTCGCTATGGCTACACCTTC
>TRBJ1-1|TRBD1|TRBV29-1|NA
CSVAPWTGANTEAFF
TGCAGCGTTGCCCCCTGGACAGGGGCGAACACTGAAGCTTTCTTT
>TRBJ2-1|NA|TRBV10-3|NA
CAISKYNEQFF
TGTGCCATCAGCAAATACAATGAGCAGTTCTTC
>TRBJ1-1|NA|TRBV10-2|NA
CASTRGDTEAFF
TGCGCCAGCACCCGGGGAGACACTGAAGCTTTCTTT
>TRBJ2-5|TRBD1|TRBV4-2|NA
CASSPIATGQETQYF
TGTGCCAGCAGCCCTATCGCGACAGGGCAAGAGACCCAGTACTTC
>TRBJ1-3|NA|TRBV9|NA
CASSVETSTIYF
TGTGCCAGCAGCGTCGAAACTTCCACCATATATTTT
>TRBJ2-5|TRBD2|TRBV5-1|NA
CASSPTSGKETQYF
TGCGCCAGCAGCCCAACTAGCGGGAAAGAGACCCAGTACTTC
>TRBJ1-4|NA|TRBV29-1|NA
CSVVDRNNEKLFF
TGCAGCGTTGTTGACAGGAATAATGAAAAACTGTTTTTT
>TRBJ1-3|NA|TRBV28|NA
CASSLPGSSGNTIYF
TGTGCCAGCAGTTTGCCGGGGAGCTCTGGAAACACCATATATTTT
>TRBJ2-1|TRBD1|TRBV6-6|NA
CASSYPGTGFNEQFF
TGTGCCAGCAGTTACCCCGGGACAGGGTTCAATGAGCAGTTCTTC
>TRBJ2-1|TRBD2|TRBV7-9|NA
CASSSGTSGRAYYNEQFF
TGTGCCAGCAGTTCCGGGACTAGCGGGAGGGCCTACTACAATGAGCAGTTCTTC
>TRBJ2-2|NA|TRBV5-1|NA
CASSSRDIHTGELFF
TGCGCCAGCAGCTCCCGGGACATTCACACCGGGGAGCTGTTTTTT
>TRBJ2-1|TRBD2|TRBV9|once
CASSVVGRTSGNEQFF
TGTGCCAGCAGCGTAGTAGGGCGGACTAGCGGTAATGAGCAGTTCTTC
>TRBJ1-1|TRBD1|TRBV7-2|NA
CASSSQGYTEAFF
TGTGCCAGCAGCTCACAGGGGTACACTGAAGCTTTCTTT
>TRBJ1-5|TRBD1|TRBV19|NA
CASSTDDRGGQPQHF
TGTGCCAGTAGTACCGATGACAGGGGAGGTCAGCCCCAGCATTTT
>TRBJ2-5|TRBD1|TRBV5-1|NA
CASSGTEETQYF
TGCGCCAGTTCCGGGACAGAAGAGACCCAGTACTTC
>TRBJ2-5|NA|TRBV5-8|NA
CASSVGLQDLSQETQYF
TGTGCCAGCAGCGTAGGACTACAGGACTTGTCGCAAGAGACCCAGTACTTC
>TRBJ2-2|TRBD2|TRBV11-1|NA
CASSLRPGGGQDTGELFF
TGTGCCAGCAGCTTACGCCCAGGCGGGGGGCAGGACACCGGGGAGCTGTTTTTT
>TRBJ2-2|TRBD2|TRBV5-1|few
CASSLRFMGGHAGELFF
TGCGCCAGCAGCTTGAGGTTTATGGGAGGGCACGCCGGGGAGCTGTTTTTT
>TRBJ2-7|NA|TRBV7-2|NA
CASSLRPGPSYEQYF
TGTGCCAGCAGCTTAAGGCCAGGGCCGTCCTACGAGCAGTACTTC
>TRBJ2-2|TRBD2|TRBV9|NA
CASSTRRGGANTGELFF
TGTGCCAGCAGCACACGACGGGGGGGCGCGAACACCGGGGAGCTGTTTTTT
>TRBJ1-1|NA|TRBV4-2|once
CASSQVTRGRGEAFF
TGTGCCAGCAGCCAAGTGACTAGGGGAAGGGGTGAAGCTTTCTTT
>TRBJ2-3|NA|TRBV5-6|NA
CASSFPDTDTQYF
TGTGCCAGCAGCTTCCCAGACACAGATACGCAGTATTTT
>TRBJ1-1|TRBD1|TRBV5-1|NA
CASSPRQGNTEAFF
TGCGCCAGCAGCCCACGACAGGGGAACACTGAAGCTTTCTTT
>TRBJ1-1|TRBD1|TRBV11-2|NA
CASSGRDSRDTEAFF
TGTGCCAGCAGCGGGCGGGACAGTCGAGACACTGAAGCTTTCTTT
>TRBJ2-7|TRBD1|TRBV19|NA
CASSKGQGSYEQYF
TGTGCCAGTAGTAAAGGACAGGGGTCCTACGAGCAGTACTTC
>TRBJ2-1|TRBD1|TRBV7-2|NA
CASSNRQGRQFF
TGTGCCAGCAGCAATCGACAGGGACGGCAGTTCTTC
>TRBJ1-6|NA|TRBV11-3|NA
CASSDRYLLSPLHF
TGTGCCAGCAGCGACAGGTACCTCCTATCACCCCTCCACTTT
>TRBJ2-7|NA|TRBV28|NA
CASFEGGGPQHYEQYF
TGTGCCAGTTTCGAGGGGGGGGGACCGCAACATTACGAGCAGTACTTC
>TRBJ2-7|NA|TRBV25-1|NA
CASSEIGYEQYF
TGTGCCAGCAGTGAAATCGGCTACGAGCAGTACTTC
>TRBJ2-1|NA|TRBV6-4|NA
CASSGGQFF
TGTGCCAGCAGTGGCGGGCAGTTCTTC
>TRBJ2-3|NA|TRBV6-5|NA
CASSTSYASTDTQYF
TGTGCCAGCAGTACGTCCTACGCTAGCACAGATACGCAGTATTTT
>TRBJ2-2|TRBD2|TRBV10-2|NA
CASSVTSGNTGELFF
TGCGCCAGCAGTGTGACTAGCGGAAACACCGGGGAGCTGTTTTTT
>TRBJ1-3|NA|TRBV6-1|NA
CASSGQGRNTIYF
TGTGCCAGCAGTGGGCAGGGGAGAAACACCATATATTTT
>TRBJ1-2|TRBD1|TRBV4-2|NA
CASSQERRDSFNYGYTF
TGTGCCAGCAGCCAAGAACGTAGGGACAGCTTTAACTATGGCTACACCTTC
>TRBJ2-5|TRBD1|TRBV11-1|NA
CASSLATGAETQYF
TGTGCCAGCAGCTTAGCCACAGGGGCCGAGACCCAGTACTTC
>TRBJ2-1|TRBD2|TRBV7-2|NA
CASSPAASGKASPYNEQFF
TGTGCCAGCAGCCCCGCGGCTAGCGGGAAAGCATCCCCCTACAATGAGCAGTTCTTC
>TRBJ2-7|NA|TRBV19|NA
CASRKEISSYEQYF
TGTGCCAGTAGGAAGGAGATCAGCTCCTACGAGCAGTACTTC